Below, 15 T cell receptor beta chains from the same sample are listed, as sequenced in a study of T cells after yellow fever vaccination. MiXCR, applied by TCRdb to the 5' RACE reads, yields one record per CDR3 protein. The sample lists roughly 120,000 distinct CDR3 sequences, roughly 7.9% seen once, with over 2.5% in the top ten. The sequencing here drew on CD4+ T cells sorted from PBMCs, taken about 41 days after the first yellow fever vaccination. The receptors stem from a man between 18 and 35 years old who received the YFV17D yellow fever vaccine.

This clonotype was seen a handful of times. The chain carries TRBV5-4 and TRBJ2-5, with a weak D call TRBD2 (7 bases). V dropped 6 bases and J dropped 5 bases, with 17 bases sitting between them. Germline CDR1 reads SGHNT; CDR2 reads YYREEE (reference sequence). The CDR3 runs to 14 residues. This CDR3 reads CASNKVGGRETQYF. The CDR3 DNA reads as TGTGCCAGCAACAAGGTCGGGGGGCGGGAGACCCAGTACTTC.

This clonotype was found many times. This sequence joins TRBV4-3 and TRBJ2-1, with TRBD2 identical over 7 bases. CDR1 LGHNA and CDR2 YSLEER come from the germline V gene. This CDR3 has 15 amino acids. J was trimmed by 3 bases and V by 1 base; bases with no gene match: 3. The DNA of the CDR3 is TGCGCCAGCAGCCAAGGGGGGGGAAACTACAATGAGCAGTTCTTC. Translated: CASSQGGGNYNEQFF.

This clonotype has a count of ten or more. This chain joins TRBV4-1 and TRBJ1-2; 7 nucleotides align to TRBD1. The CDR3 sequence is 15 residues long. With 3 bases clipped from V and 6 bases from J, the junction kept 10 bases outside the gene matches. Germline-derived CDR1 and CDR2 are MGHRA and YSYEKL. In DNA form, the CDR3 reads TGCGCCAGCAGCCATCCAGGAGGGACAGCCCATGGCTACACCTTC. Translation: CASSHPGGTAHGYTF.

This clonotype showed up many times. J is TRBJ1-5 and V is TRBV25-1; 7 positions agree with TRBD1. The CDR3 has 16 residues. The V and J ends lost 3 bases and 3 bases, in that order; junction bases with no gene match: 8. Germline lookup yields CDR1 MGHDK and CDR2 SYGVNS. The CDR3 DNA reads TGTGCCAGCAGTGATCCGCGACAGGGTACCAATCAGCCCCAGCATTTT. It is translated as CASSDPRQGTNQPQHF.

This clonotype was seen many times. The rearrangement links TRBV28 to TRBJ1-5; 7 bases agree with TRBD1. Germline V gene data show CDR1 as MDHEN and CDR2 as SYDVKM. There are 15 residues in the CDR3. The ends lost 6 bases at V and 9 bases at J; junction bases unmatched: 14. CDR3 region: CASRRTQGNVPPQHF. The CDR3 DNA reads TGTGCCAGCAGGAGGACACAGGGGAACGTTCCGCCCCAGCATTTT.

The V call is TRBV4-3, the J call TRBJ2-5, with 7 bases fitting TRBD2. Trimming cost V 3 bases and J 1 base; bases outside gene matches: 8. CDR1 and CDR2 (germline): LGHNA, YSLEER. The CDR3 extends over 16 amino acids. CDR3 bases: TGCGCCAGCAGCCAGCAACTAGCGCGAGCCCAAGAGACCCAGTACTTC. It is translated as CASSQQLARAQETQYF.

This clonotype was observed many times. The CDR3 DNA follows: TGCAGCGTACGACAGGGTACAACTAGTGGCTACACCTTC. Translating it yields CSVRQGTTSGYTF. This chain uses TRBV29-1 with TRBJ1-2; 7 bases are a match to TRBD1. The V gene's germline CDR1 is SQVTM and CDR2 ANQGSEA. Unmatched junction bases numbered 11, after V lost 6 bases and J lost 7 bases. This CDR3 has 13 residues.

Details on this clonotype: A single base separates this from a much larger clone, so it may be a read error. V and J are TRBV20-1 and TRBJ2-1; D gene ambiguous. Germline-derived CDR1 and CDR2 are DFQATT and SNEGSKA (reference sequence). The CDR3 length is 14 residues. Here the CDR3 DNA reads TGCTGTGCTAGGGAACCCCTGAATGTCAATGAGCAGTTCTTC. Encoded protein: CCAREPLNVNEQFF.

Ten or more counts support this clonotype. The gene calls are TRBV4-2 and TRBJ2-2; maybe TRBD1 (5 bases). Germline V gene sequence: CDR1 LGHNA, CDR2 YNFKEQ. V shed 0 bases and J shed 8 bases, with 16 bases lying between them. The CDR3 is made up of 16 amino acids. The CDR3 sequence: CASSQDAASYRGELFF. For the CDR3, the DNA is TGTGCCAGCAGCCAAGATGCCGCCTCCTACAGGGGGGAGCTGTTTTTT.

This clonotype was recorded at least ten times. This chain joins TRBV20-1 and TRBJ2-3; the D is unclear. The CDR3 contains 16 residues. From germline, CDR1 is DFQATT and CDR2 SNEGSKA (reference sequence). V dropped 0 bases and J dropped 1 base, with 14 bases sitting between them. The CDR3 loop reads CSARDRLGHGTDTQYF. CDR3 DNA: TGCAGTGCTAGAGATCGTCTAGGGCACGGCACAGATACGCAGTATTTT.

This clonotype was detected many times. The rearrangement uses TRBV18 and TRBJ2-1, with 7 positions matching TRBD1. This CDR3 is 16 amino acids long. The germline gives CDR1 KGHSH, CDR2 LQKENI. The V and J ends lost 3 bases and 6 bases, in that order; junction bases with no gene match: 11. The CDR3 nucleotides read TGTGCCAGCTCACCGAAAGCCGGGACAGTAGGCAATGAGCAGTTCTTC. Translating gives CASSPKAGTVGNEQFF.

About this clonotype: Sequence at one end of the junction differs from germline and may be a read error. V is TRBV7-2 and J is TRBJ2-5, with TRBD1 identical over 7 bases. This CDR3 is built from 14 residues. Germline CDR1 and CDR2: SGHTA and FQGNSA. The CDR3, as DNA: TGTGCCAGCATCTTACGCAGGGGGACAGAGACCCAGTACTTC. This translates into CASILRRGTETQYF.

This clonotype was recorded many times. This CDR3 reads CASSLGHMNTEAFF. In DNA, the CDR3 is TGCGCCAGCAGCTTGGGCCACATGAACACTGAAGCTTTCTTT. The chain joins TRBV5-1 to TRBJ1-1; D is ambiguous. With 0 bases removed from V and 0 bases from J, the gap between germline ends came to 6 bases. CDR3 size: 14 residues. CDR1 SGHRS and CDR2 YFSETQ come from the germline V gene.

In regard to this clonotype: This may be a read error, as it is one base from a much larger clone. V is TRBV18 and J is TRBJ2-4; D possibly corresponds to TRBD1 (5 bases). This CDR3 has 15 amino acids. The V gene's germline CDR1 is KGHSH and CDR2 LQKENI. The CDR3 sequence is CASSPPDSSKDIQYF. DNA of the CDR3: TGTGCCAGCTCACCACCCGACAGTTCCAAAGACATTCAGTACTTC.

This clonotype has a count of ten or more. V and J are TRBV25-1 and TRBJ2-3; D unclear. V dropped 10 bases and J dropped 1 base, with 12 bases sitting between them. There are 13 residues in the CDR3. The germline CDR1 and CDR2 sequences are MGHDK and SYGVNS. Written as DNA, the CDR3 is TGTGCCACCAGACTTTGGGGCACAGATACGCAGTATTTT. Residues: CATRLWGTDTQYF.